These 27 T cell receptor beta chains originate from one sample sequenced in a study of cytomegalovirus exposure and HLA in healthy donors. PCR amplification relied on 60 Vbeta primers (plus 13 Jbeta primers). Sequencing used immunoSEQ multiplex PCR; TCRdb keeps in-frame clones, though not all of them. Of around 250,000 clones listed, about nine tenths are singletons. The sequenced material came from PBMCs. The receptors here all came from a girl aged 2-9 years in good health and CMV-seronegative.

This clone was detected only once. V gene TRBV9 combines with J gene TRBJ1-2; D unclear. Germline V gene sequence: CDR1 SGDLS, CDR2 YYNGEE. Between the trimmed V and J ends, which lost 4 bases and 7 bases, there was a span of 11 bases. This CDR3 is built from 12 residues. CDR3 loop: CASSPLRSGYTF. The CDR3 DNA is TGTGCCAGCAGCCCCCTTCGGAGTGGCTACACCTTC.

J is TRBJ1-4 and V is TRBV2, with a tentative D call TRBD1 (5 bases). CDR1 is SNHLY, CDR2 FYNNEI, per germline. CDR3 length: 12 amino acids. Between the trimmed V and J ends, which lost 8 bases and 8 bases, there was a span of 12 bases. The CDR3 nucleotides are TGTGCCAGCGCACAGGAAGGGGAAAAACTGTTTTTT. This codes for CASAQEGEKLFF.

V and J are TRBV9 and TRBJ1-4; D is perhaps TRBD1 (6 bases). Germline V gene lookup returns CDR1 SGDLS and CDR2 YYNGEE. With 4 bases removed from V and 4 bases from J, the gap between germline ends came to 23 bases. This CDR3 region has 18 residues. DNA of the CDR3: TGTGCCAGCAGCTCCCGGGGGGGGCCCCTCGGATATAATGAAAAACTGTTTTTT. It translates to CASSSRGGPLGYNEKLFF.

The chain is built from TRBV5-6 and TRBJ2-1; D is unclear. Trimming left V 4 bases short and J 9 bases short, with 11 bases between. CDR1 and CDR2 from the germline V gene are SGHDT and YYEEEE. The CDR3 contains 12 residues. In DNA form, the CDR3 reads TGTGCCAGCAGCCCCGGGTCTACTGAGCAGTTCTTC. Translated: CASSPGSTEQFF.

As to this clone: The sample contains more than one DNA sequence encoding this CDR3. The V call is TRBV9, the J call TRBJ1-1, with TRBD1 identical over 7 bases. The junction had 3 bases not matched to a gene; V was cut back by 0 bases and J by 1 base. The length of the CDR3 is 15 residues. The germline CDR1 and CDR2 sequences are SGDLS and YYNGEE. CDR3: CASSVAGGANTEAFF. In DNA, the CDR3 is TGTGCCAGCAGCGTAGCAGGGGGTGCGAACACTGAAGCTTTCTTT.

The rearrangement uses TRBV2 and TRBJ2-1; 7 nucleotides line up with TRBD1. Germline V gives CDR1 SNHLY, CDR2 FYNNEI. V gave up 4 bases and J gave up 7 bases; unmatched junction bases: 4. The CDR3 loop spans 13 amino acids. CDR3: CASSADRRNEQFF. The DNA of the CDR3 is TGTGCCAGCAGTGCGGACAGGAGGAATGAGCAGTTCTTC.

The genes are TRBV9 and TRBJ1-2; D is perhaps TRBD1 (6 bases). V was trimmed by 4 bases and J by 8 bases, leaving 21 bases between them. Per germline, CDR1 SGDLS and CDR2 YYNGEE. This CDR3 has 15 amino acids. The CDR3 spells CASSSGGAPLGGYTF. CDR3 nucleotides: TGTGCCAGCAGCTCGGGGGGCGCCCCACTAGGCGGCTACACCTTC.

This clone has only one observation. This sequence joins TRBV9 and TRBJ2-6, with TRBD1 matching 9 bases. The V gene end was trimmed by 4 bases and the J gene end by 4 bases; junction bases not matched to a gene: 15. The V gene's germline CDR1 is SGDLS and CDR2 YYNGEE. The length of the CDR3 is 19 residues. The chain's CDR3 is CASSPRTGQGTPGANVLTF. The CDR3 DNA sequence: TGTGCCAGCAGCCCACGCACGGGACAGGGAACCCCCGGGGCCAACGTCCTGACTTTC. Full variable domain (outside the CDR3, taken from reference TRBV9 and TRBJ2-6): DSGVTQTPKHLITATGQRVTLRCSPRSGDLSVYWYQQSLDQGLQFLIQYYNGEERAKGNILERFSAQQFPDLHSELNLSSLELGDSALYFCASSPRTGQGTPGANVLTFGAGSRLTVL.

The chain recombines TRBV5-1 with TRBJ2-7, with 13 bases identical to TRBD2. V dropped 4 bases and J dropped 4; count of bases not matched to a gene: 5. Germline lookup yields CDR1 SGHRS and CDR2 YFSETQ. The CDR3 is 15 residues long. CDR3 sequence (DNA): TGCGCCAGCAGCCCTCGGACTAGCGGGAGTTACGAGCAGTACTTC. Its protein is CASSPRTSGSYEQYF.

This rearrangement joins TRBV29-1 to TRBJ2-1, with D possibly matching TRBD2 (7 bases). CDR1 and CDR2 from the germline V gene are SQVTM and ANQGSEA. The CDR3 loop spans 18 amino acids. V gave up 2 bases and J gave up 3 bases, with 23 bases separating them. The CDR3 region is CSVEFQRWGGPFYNEQFF. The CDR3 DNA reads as TGCAGCGTTGAATTTCAAAGGTGGGGGGGGCCTTTCTACAATGAGCAGTTCTTC.

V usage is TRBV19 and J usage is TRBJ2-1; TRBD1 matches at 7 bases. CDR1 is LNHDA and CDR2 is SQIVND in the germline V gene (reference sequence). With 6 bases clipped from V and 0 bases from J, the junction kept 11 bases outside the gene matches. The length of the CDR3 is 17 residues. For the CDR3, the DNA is TGTGCCAGTAGACCGAGACAGGGCCGTAGCTCCTACAATGAGCAGTTCTTC. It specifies CASRPRQGRSSYNEQFF.

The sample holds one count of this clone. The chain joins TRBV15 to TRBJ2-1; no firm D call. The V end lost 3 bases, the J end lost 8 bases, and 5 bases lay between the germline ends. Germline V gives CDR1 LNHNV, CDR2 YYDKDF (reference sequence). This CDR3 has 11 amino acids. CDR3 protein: CATSRGYEQFF. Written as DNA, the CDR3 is TGTGCCACCAGCAGGGGCTATGAGCAGTTCTTC.

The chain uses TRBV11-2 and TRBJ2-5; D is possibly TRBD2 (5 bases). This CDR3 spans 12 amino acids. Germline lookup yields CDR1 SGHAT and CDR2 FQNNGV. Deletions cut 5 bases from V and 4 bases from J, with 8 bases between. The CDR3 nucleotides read TGTGCCAGCAGCGAGGGCCGAGAGACCCAGTACTTC. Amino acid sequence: CASSEGRETQYF. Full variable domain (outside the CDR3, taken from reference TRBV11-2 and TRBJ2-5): EAGVAQSPRYKIIEKRQSVAFWCNPISGHATLYWYQQILGQGPKLLIQFQNNGVVDDSQLPKDRFSAERLKGVDSTLKIQPAKLEDSAVYLCASSEGRETQYFGPGTRLLVL.

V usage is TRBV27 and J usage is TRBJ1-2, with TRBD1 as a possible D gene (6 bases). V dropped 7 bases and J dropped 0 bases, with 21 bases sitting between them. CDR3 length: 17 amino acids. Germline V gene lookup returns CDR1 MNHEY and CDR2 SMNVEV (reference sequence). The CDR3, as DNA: TGTGCCAGCACCCCCCTGGTCAGGGGAAATACTAACTATGGCTACACCTTC. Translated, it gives CASTPLVRGNTNYGYTF.

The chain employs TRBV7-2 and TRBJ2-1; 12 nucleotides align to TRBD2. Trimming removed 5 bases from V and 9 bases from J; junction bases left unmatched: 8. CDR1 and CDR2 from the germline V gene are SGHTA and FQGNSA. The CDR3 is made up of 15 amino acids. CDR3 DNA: TGTGCCAGCAGCGCCCTAGCGGGGGGGCTTGGTGAGCAGTTCTTC. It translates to CASSALAGGLGEQFF.

CDR3 amino acids: CASSPQGAPSYEQYF. In nucleotides, the CDR3 is TGCGCCAGCAGCCCCCAGGGTGCCCCCTCCTACGAGCAGTACTTC. The chain is built from TRBV5-1 and TRBJ2-7; TRBD1 might be the D (5 bases). This CDR3 is built from 15 residues. Trimming cost V 4 bases and J 0 bases, with 14 bases left between them. Per the germline V gene, CDR1 is SGHRS and CDR2 is YFSETQ. Filled out from reference TRBV5-1 and TRBJ2-7, the complete variable domain reads KAGVTQTPRYLIKTRGQQVTLSCSPISGHRSVSWYQQTPGQGLQFLFEYFSETQRNKGNFPGRFSGRQFSNSRSEMNVSTLELGDSALYLCASSPQGAPSYEQYFGPGTRLTVT.

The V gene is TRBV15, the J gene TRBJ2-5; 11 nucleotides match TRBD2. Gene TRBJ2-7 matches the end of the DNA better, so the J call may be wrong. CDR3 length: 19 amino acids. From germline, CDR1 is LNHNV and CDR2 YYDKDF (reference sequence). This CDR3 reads CATSRDLPTSGGPWYEQYF. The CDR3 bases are TGTGCCACCAGCAGAGACCTCCCCACTAGCGGGGGCCCCTGGTACGAGCAGTACTTC.

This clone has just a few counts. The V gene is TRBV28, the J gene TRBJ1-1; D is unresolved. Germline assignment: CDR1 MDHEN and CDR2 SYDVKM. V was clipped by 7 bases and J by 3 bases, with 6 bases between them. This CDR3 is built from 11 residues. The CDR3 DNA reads TGTGCCAGCACCTCTCACACTGAAGCTTTCTTT. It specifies CASTSHTEAFF.

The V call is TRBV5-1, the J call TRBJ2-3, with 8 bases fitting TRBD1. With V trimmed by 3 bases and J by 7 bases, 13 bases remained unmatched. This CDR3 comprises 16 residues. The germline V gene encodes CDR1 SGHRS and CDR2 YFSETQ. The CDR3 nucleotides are TGCGCCAGCAGCTCCCTGGACAGGGTAGTTTTAAATACGCAGTATTTT. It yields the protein CASSSLDRVVLNTQYF.

This chain's CDR3 is CAITPASNTGELFF. The CDR3 DNA sequence: TGTGCCATCACCCCAGCGTCGAACACCGGGGAGCTGTTTTTT. The chain is built from TRBV10-3 and TRBJ2-2; D unresolved. CDR3 length equals 14 residues. Germline loops: CDR1 ENHRY, CDR2 SYGVKD. Trimming pared 7 bases from V and 0 bases from J, leaving 9 bases between.

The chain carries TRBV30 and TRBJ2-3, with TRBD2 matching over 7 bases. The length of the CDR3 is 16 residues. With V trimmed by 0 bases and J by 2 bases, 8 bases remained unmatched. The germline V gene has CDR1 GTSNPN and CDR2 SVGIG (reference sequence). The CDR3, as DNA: TGTGCCTGGAGTGTACGGTGGGGGAGGGACACAGATACGCAGTATTTT. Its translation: CAWSVRWGRDTDTQYF.

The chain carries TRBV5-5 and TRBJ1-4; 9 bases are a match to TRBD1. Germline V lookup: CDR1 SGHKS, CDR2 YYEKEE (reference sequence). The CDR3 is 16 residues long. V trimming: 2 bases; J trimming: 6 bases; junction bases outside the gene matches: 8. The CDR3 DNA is TGTGCCAGCAGCTTTTGGGCGGGACAGGGATATGAAAAACTGTTTTTT. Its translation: CASSFWAGQGYEKLFF.

In DNA, the CDR3 is TGTGCCAGCAGTTTAGGGCCTGTGACTGAGCAGTTCTTC. The encoded protein is CASSLGPVTEQFF. The chain carries TRBV27 and TRBJ2-1; D not certain. Germline-derived CDR1 and CDR2 are MNHEY and SMNVEV (reference sequence). The CDR3 is made up of 13 amino acids. V was shortened by 2 bases and J by 9 bases, with 11 bases between the two germline ends.

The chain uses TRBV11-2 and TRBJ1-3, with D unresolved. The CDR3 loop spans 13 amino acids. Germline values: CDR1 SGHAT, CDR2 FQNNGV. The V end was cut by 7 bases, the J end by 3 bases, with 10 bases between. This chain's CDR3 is CASTPPGGNTIYF. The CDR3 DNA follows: TGTGCCAGCACCCCCCCAGGTGGAAACACCATATATTTT.

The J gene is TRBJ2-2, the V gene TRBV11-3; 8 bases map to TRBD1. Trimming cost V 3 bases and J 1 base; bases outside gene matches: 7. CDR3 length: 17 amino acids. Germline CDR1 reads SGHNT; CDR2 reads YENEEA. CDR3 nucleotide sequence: TGTGCCAGCAGCTTTGATACCGGGACAGGGAACACCGGGGAGCTGTTTTTT. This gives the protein CASSFDTGTGNTGELFF.

The CDR3 is CATAHPRFAGRTEAFF. Written as DNA, the CDR3 is TGTGCCACCGCTCACCCAAGATTCGCCGGGAGGACTGAAGCTTTCTTT. The J gene is TRBJ1-1, the V gene TRBV15; no definite D call. The CDR3 covers 16 residues. Trimming left V 8 bases short and J 5 bases short, with 24 bases between. CDR1 and CDR2 (germline): LNHNV, YYDKDF (reference sequence). Complete variable domain (other parts from reference TRBV15 and TRBJ1-1): DAMVIQNPRYQVTQFGKPVTLSCSQTLNHNVMYWYQQKSSQAPKLLFHYYDKDFNNEADTPDNFQSRRPNTSFCFLDIRSPGLGDTAMYLCATAHPRFAGRTEAFFGQGTRLTVV.

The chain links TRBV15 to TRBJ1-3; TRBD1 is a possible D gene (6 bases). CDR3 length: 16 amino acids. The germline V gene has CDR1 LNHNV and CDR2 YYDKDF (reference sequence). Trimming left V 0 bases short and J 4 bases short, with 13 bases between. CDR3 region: CATSRDRGGSGNTIYF. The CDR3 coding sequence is TGTGCCACCAGCAGAGATAGGGGGGGGTCCGGAAACACCATATATTTT.